This T cell receptor (beta chain) was captured in a study of T cell changes during pregnancy in multiple sclerosis. V lost 8 bases to trimming and J lost 6 bases, with 13 bases between them. This CDR3 has 12 residues. Germline V CDR1 and CDR2: GTSNPN, SVGIG (reference sequence). Profiling relied on immunoSEQ multiplex PCR, and the TCRdb table lists in-frame clones only, not all of them. The data contain about 70,000 clones, just over 90% of them singletons. The J gene is TRBJ1-4, the V gene TRBV30; weak D call: TRBD1 (6 bases). The sequencing here drew on peripheral blood, taken in the second trimester of pregnancy. The sequence was collected from a female donor in good health, enrolled as a control in a pregnancy study. The CDR3 is CALRDKDEKLFF. As DNA, the CDR3 is TGTGCCCTCCGGGACAAGGATGAAAAACTGTTTTTT.